The source of this T cell receptor beta chain is a study of lymphopenia after photon versus proton radiotherapy. Study outcomes and limitations: Under photons, naive T cells and diversity fell while effector/memory populations rose. Larger post-nadir TCR diversity loss correlated inversely with survival in deceased patients.

Generated by immunoSEQ multiplex PCR, the TCRdb table keeps only in-frame clones and is missing some. This repertoire shows roughly 30,000 clones, 80% to 90% found once; its top ten account for around 50%. This clone was counted a few times. Antigen specificity is unknown. The CDR3 consists of 15 residues. Germline values: CDR1 KGHSH, CDR2 LQKENI. Deletions cut 3 bases from V and 4 bases from J, with 16 bases between. The sequenced sample was peripheral blood, obtained from a patient treated with proton-based radiotherapy. The sequence came from a woman aged 55-70 years with cholangiocarcinoma. Some clones in this sample may be carry-over from other donors' samples. V usage is TRBV18 and J usage is TRBJ2-7, with D possibly TRBD1 on 5 matching bases. The CDR3 DNA is TGTGCCAGCTCACCGGGGCAGGTCGAGGTGTACGAGCAGTACTTC. Translating it yields CASSPGQVEVYEQYF. Supplemented by reference TRBV18 and TRBJ2-7, the full variable domain reads NAGVMQNPRHLVRRRGQEARLRCSPMKGHSHVYWYRQLPEEGLKFMVYLQKENIIDESGMPKERFSAEFPKEGPSILRIQQVVRGDSAAYFCASSPGQVEVYEQYFGPGTRLTVT.